This T cell receptor beta chain emerged from a study of identical twins. Broader study findings: Among monozygotic twins, out-of-frame TCR alpha sharing exceeded what models predicted. Whereas memory repertoires showed no such difference, abundant cord blood beta clonotypes carried fewer insertions. Out-of-frame alpha sequences common to twins exhibited a surplus of low generation probability.

TCRdb analysed the 5' RACE reads with MiXCR anew, one entry per CDR3 protein. In the table there are fewer than 350,000 distinct CDR3 sequences, under 9.5% of which are singletons. Notes on this clonotype: Its antigen is unidentified. No DNA is shown, since the ends of the CDR3 on it are uncertain; the CDR3 is the one TCRdb lists.

The length of the CDR3 is 16 amino acids, counting both ends. In addition, the sample was reused for a study of yellow fever vaccine responses in identical twins.

The receptor's source is a woman under 30 in good health. The J gene is TRBJ2-3, the V gene TRBV21-1; TRBD1 is the table's D call and was not checked against the DNA. TRBV21-1 is designated a pseudogene. The specimen was memory (CD45RO+) T cells sorted from blood. The CDR3: CASSKVVGGGTDTQYF.